What follows is one TCR beta chain and its context. The target antigen is unknown. TCRdb's copy holds only in-frame clones and misses some; the assay was immunoSEQ multiplex PCR. Altogether more than 110,000 clones are present, approximately 86% being singletons, with the ten largest covering approximately 8.5%. CDR1 is ENHRY and CDR2 is SYGVKD in the germline V gene. CDR3 length equals 15 residues. Trimming shortened V by 0 bases and J by 4 bases, and 12 bases separated the two germline ends. These data come from a study of cytomegalovirus exposure and HLA in healthy donors. Findings and caveats of the study: One later analysis, an examination of the approximately 120 validation repertoires, found that first-cohort TCR clusters tended to co-occur in them.

Sequenced sample: PBMCs. This chain joins TRBV10-3 and TRBJ1-2; TRBD1 is a possible D gene (6 bases). This sequence originates from a woman younger than 35 in good health and CMV-seropositive. The CDR3 sequence is CAISESGDTRYGYTF. The CDR3 DNA follows: TGTGCCATCAGTGAGTCAGGGGACACGCGCTATGGCTACACCTTC.